The entry below describes one T cell receptor (beta chain). Its antigen is still unknown. The input lacks base qualities; no much larger clone sits a single base away. This sample was taken from a study of Ad26.COV2.S vaccination and SARS-CoV-2 variants (dated by TCRdb to about 2021). A note on the overall study: Vaccine-arm donors were drawn from COV1001, a multicentre, randomized, double-blind, placebo-controlled phase I-IIa trial of Ad26.COV2.S in healthy adults. A total of approximately 30 samples were included in the TCR-sequenced set, comprising around 19 Ad26.COV2.S vaccine recipients, 5 placebo recipients and 8 SARS-CoV-2 convalescent individuals. Sequencing of the TCRbeta repertoire served to evaluate the specificity and breadth of SARS-CoV-2-reactive T cell receptors following Ad26.COV2.S vaccination. Blinding of investigators to trial group allocation was maintained during experiments and outcome assessment. Ad26.COV2.S was given intramuscularly at 5x10^10 or 1x10^11 viral particles, as a single shot or as two shots 56 days apart. Trial participants were randomized into five groups of five: low-dose or high-dose Ad26.COV2.S given once or twice, or placebo on both occasions.

TCRbeta CDR3 regions were sequenced with the immunoSEQ Assay. After extraction, genomic DNA underwent amplification by bias-controlled multiplex PCR, followed by high-throughput sequencing. Regarding the original processing steps: To quantify the absolute abundance of each unique TCRbeta CDR3 region, sequences were collapsed and filtered. T cell fraction was estimated by normalizing TCRbeta template counts to usable DNA, with usable DNA measured through amplification of reference genes found in all nucleated cells. Repertoire TCRs were annotated as SARS-CoV-2-specific by exact matching of V gene, CDR3 amino acid sequence and J gene to a known reactive TCR set. The reference SARS-CoV-2 TCR set came from MIRA and was filtered for enrichment in COVID-19-positive ImmuneCODE repertoires, removing public or cross-reactive TCRs. Drawing on the MIRA antigens, annotated TCRs were analysed further at the level of specific ORF or position within ORF. Breadth was defined as the number of annotated unique rearrangements divided by the total number of unique productive rearrangements, and depth was defined as the summed frequency of the annotated unique rearrangements. Two-sided Wilcoxon rank-sum tests were applied when comparing TCR breadth between groups. Not all clones reach the TCRdb copy of this immuneACCESS table, which keeps in-frame sequences only. Checked studies attribute under half of the gap to unresolved V genes and leave the rest unexplained. The V and J calls and clone size come from that table; D and trimming were worked out from the DNA. This sample holds 350,000 to 500,000 clones; 89% were observed only once. Together, the top ten hold roughly 2.5% of the sample.

What this sample's treatment or condition label stands for: around 19 received Ad26.COV2.S at low or high dose, single or two shots; five or six received placebo; per-sample allocation not given. Repertoires of vaccine and placebo recipients were sequenced from samples taken on day 63 after the first injection. Cohort 1b enrolled 25 to 30 adults aged 18-55 years at a single site in Boston, USA, between 29 July and 7 August 2020. Ad26.COV2.S consisted of a replication-incompetent adenovirus type 26 vector by which a prefusion-stabilized SARS-CoV-2 spike protein from the original Wuhan strain was expressed. At the junction V is shortened by 2 bases and J by 2 bases, with 17 bases in between. From cysteine to valine, the CDR3 is 16 amino acids long. Only the CDR3 region is kept as DNA, spanning 48 bases read in frame from base 1. CDR1 and CDR2, looked up from the germline V gene, are SGHTS and YDEGEE.

Overall results and qualifications from the work: Comparing responses between vaccine doses or regimens was not something the study was powered to do. According to the authors, total T cell responses may have been underestimated by the TCR breadth and depth analyses. Ad26.COV2.S recipients had higher spike-specific TCR breadth than placebo recipients (P = 0.0014). Comparable non-spike TCR breadth was observed between vaccine and placebo recipients, consistent with only spike being contained in the vaccine. After vaccination, substantial breadth of spike-specific CD8+ and CD4+ T cell responses was reported.

This receptor was obtained from a person between 18 and 59 years old who received the Ad26.COV2.S COVID-19 vaccine or a placebo. This specimen was peripheral blood, taken in a trial of Ad26.COV2.S vaccine versus placebo. The V and J genes are TRBV5-8 and TRBJ2-7; no D gene is confidently identified. The base sequence is TGTGCCAGCAGCTTACTCGGGTTTCCCTTGACCTACGAGCAGTACGTC. Its protein product is CASSLLGFPLTYEQYV.